The T cell receptor beta chain described here comes from a study of shared T cell receptors in the human thymus. From germline, CDR1 is MNHEY and CDR2 SMNVEV (reference sequence). The CDR3 spans 11 residues. Trimming left V 10 bases short and J 6 bases short, with 13 bases between. Method: immunoSEQ multiplex PCR; TCRdb's copy keeps in-frame clones and lacks some. The sample holds roughly 700,000 clones, roughly 90% seen once. These data are also associated with another study on human thymus T cells. That work adds: Donors consisted of healthy Finnish infants (having corrective surgery for congenital heart defects). It was from resections taken during corrective heart surgery that the thymus tissue came. Within thymic and blood repertoires, V and J gene usage appeared to be biased. Related work found strong thymic repertoire overlap between unrelated individuals.

The sequencing sample was made of thymocytes. The chain is built from TRBV27 and TRBJ2-7; D is undetermined. The receptor's source is a boy under three years old with a congenital heart defect. CDR3 coding DNA: TGTGCCATCCCGATGGGCAGCGAGCAGTACTTC. Amino acid sequence: CAIPMGSEQYF.